Sequencing of this TCR beta chain was carried out in a study of CXCR3-negative and CXCR3-positive naive CD8 T cells. With respect to this clonotype: Its antigen is still unknown.

CDR1 MNHNY and CDR2 SVGAGI come from the germline V gene (reference sequence). The CDR3 is 11 amino acids. General study findings and limits: Relative to memory CD8+ cells, whose diversity was much lower, both naive subsets had comparably high diversity.

The authors made the TRB cDNA libraries by 5' RACE using UMI labels. TCRdb reprocessed the 5' RACE reads, keeping one entry per CDR3 protein, no DNA. This sample's table has about 120,000 distinct CDR3 sequences. The specimen sequenced was naive CXCR3- CD8+ T cells from blood. Specified subset: CD45RO-CCR7+CD27+CD95- naive CD8+ T cells lacking CXCR3 (TNR3-). The chain uses TRBV6-6 and TRBJ1-1. The receptor comes from a human donor in good health. Some clones in this sample may be carry-over from other donors' samples. Here the CDR3 reads CATSANTEAFF.